The 32 T cell receptor beta chains below were found in one sample sequenced in a study of T cell responses to AZD1222 COVID-19 vaccine. TCRdb's copy holds only in-frame clones and misses some; the assay was immunoSEQ multiplex PCR. The sample comprises 55,000 to 90,000 clones, 65% to 90% of which are singletons, and 5% to 6% rests with the top ten. The material was peripheral blood, obtained on day 0 of AZD1222 vaccination. All receptors come from an adult in good health.

CDR3 loop: CASRPSGVGRYNEQFF. CDR3 bases: TGTGCCAGTAGACCCAGCGGGGTCGGACGTTACAATGAGCAGTTCTTC. The chain is built from TRBV19 and TRBJ2-1, with 7 bases that match TRBD2. The CDR3 spans 16 residues. The junction had 12 bases not matched to a gene; V was cut back by 6 bases and J by 4 bases. Per germline, CDR1 LNHDA and CDR2 SQIVND (reference sequence).

This clone appeared once. The genes are TRBV5-1 and TRBJ2-1, with D perhaps matching TRBD1 or TRBD2 (5 bases each). The CDR3 runs 15 residues. In germline, CDR1 is SGHRS, CDR2 YFSETQ. V lost 3 bases and J 6 bases, leaving 16 bases between the germline ends. As DNA, the CDR3 is TGCGCCAGCAGCTCCGGGGCAACCGGCATCAATGAGCAGTTCTTC. Translation: CASSSGATGINEQFF.

This chain uses TRBV7-2 with TRBJ2-3; tentative D call: TRBD2 (6 bases). This CDR3 is 15 amino acids long. Trimming took 1 base from V and 8 from J, leaving 16 bases between them. Germline lookup yields CDR1 SGHTA and CDR2 FQGNSA. This CDR3 is CASSLVGRREGTQYF. DNA of the CDR3: TGTGCCAGCAGCTTAGTGGGGAGGAGGGAAGGTACGCAGTATTTT.

The chain joins TRBV7-8 to TRBJ2-2; possibly TRBD1 for D (6 bases). The CDR3 spans 15 residues. The V gene's germline CDR1 is SGHVS and CDR2 FQNEAQ. V shed 7 bases and J shed 2 bases, with 14 bases lying between them. The CDR3 region is CASTLAGTNTGELFF. CDR3 bases: TGTGCCAGCACTCTGGCAGGGACAAACACCGGGGAGCTGTTTTTT.

The J gene is TRBJ1-4, the V gene TRBV29-1; weak D call: TRBD1 (5 bases). Deletions cut 5 bases from V and 5 bases from J, with 15 bases between. CDR1 is SQVTM, CDR2 ANQGSEA, per germline. This CDR3 region has 14 residues. CDR3 region: CSVNTWGENEKLFF. For the CDR3, the DNA is TGCAGCGTTAACACATGGGGGGAAAATGAAAAACTGTTTTTT.

This rearrangement joins TRBV5-1 to TRBJ1-4; D might be TRBD1 (5 bases). Between the trimmed V and J ends, which lost 3 bases and 0 bases, there was a span of 12 bases. The CDR3 contains 16 residues. CDR1 is SGHRS and CDR2 is YFSETQ in the germline V gene. The CDR3 reads CASSSTGDATNEKLFF. The CDR3 DNA reads TGCGCCAGCAGCTCTACCGGGGACGCAACTAATGAAAAACTGTTTTTT.

The sample holds one count of this clone. The chain is built from TRBV9 and TRBJ1-4; the D gene is possibly TRBD1 (5 bases). The CDR3 sequence is 14 residues long. Trimming left V 0 bases short and J 5 bases short, with 8 bases between. The germline V gene has CDR1 SGDLS and CDR2 YYNGEE. CDR3 coding DNA: TGTGCCAGCAGCGTAGGGGGGGAAAATGAAAAACTGTTTTTT. Translation gives CASSVGGENEKLFF.

This chain uses TRBV11-1 with TRBJ1-2, with D possibly being TRBD1 (6 bases). CDR3 length equals 13 residues. In germline, CDR1 is SGHAT, CDR2 FQDESV (reference sequence). Trimming pared 5 bases from V and 3 bases from J, leaving 10 bases between. CDR3 loop: CASSQGSYYGYTF. In DNA, the CDR3 is TGTGCCAGCAGCCAGGGGAGTTACTATGGCTACACCTTC. The full variable domain, in which reference TRBV11-1 and TRBJ1-2 provide the parts outside the CDR3, is EAEVAQSPRYKITEKSQAVAFWCDPISGHATLYWYRQILGQGPELLVQFQDESVVDDSQLPKDRFSAERLKGVDSTLKIQPAELGDSAMYLCASSQGSYYGYTFGSGTRLTVV.

The chain has TRBV28 and TRBJ1-2, with 12 bases fitting TRBD1. The junction had 8 bases not matched to a gene; V was cut back by 1 base and J by 5 bases. The CDR3 runs to 17 residues. Germline CDR1 reads MDHEN; CDR2 reads SYDVKM. CDR3 sequence: CASSLFRAGQGAYGYTF. CDR3 DNA: TGTGCCAGCAGTTTATTCCGGGCGGGACAGGGGGCTTATGGCTACACCTTC.

This clone was counted a few times. V usage is TRBV5-3 and J usage is TRBJ2-2, with D perhaps TRBD1 (5 bases). TRBV5-3 belongs to the ORF category, with a function that is uncertain. The CDR3 spans 20 residues. V was cut by 0 bases and J by 3 bases, with 24 bases left in between. The CDR3 protein is CARSLDPFPFYRGYTGELFF. For the CDR3, the DNA is TGTGCCAGAAGCTTGGACCCATTTCCTTTCTATAGGGGTTACACCGGGGAGCTGTTTTTT.

J is TRBJ2-7 and V is TRBV11-2; D might be TRBD1 or TRBD2, each matching 6 bases. Germline V CDR1 and CDR2: SGHAT, FQNNGV. The CDR3 runs to 17 residues. The V and J ends lost 0 bases and 3 bases respectively, with 18 bases between them. CDR3 sequence (DNA): TGTGCCAGCAGCTTAGAGGGAGGAGGGGGGCTCAACTACGAGCAGTACTTC. It specifies CASSLEGGGGLNYEQYF.

The chain joins TRBV5-4 to TRBJ2-1, with 7 bases aligning to TRBD2. This CDR3 comprises 15 residues. The junction had 8 bases not matched to a gene; V was cut back by 4 bases and J by 4 bases. Per the germline V gene, CDR1 is SGHNT and CDR2 is YYREEE (reference sequence). In DNA, the CDR3 is TGTGCCAGCAGCCCGGCGGGAGAACTATACAATGAGCAGTTCTTC. It yields the protein CASSPAGELYNEQFF. The variable domain in full, with the rest retrieved from reference TRBV5-4 and TRBJ2-1, is ETGVTQSPTHLIKTRGQQVTLRCSSQSGHNTVSWYQQALGQGPQFIFQYYREEENGRGNFPPRFSGLQFPNYSSELNVNALELDDSALYLCASSPAGELYNEQFFGPGTRLTVL.

The rearrangement uses TRBV7-2 and TRBJ1-5; possibly TRBD1 for D (6 bases). Trimming left V 2 bases short and J 5 bases short, with 13 bases between. The CDR3 contains 15 residues. Germline V gives CDR1 SGHTA, CDR2 FQGNSA. The CDR3 loop reads CASSLWGGADQPQHF. The CDR3 coding sequence is TGTGCCAGCAGCTTATGGGGGGGCGCGGATCAGCCCCAGCATTTT. Full variable domain (missing parts from reference TRBV7-2 and TRBJ1-5): GAGVSQSPSNKVTEKGKDVELRCDPISGHTALYWYRQSLGQGLEFLIYFQGNSAPDKSGLPSDRFSAERTGGSVSTLTIQRTQQEDSAVYLCASSLWGGADQPQHFGDGTRLSIL.

This clone was seen a few times. The chain combines TRBV10-3 with TRBJ1-2, with 10 nucleotides matching TRBD1. V was clipped by 10 bases and J by 3 bases; unmatched bases: 5. Germline-derived CDR1 and CDR2 are ENHRY and SYGVKD. CDR3 size: 13 residues. The chain's CDR3 is CASRDRGDYGYTF. The CDR3 region has the DNA TGTGCCAGCCGGGACAGGGGTGACTATGGCTACACCTTC.

The genes are TRBV25-1 and TRBJ1-5; D is perhaps TRBD1 (5 bases). Germline CDR1 MGHDK, CDR2 SYGVNS. Trimming left V 2 bases short and J 0 bases short, with 11 bases between. CDR3 length equals 16 residues. This CDR3 is CASSEPGPYSNQPQHF. The DNA of the CDR3 is TGTGCCAGCAGTGAACCGGGACCGTATAGCAATCAGCCCCAGCATTTT.

The rearrangement joins TRBV11-2 to TRBJ2-1; possibly TRBD1 or TRBD2 for D (5 bases each). Germline CDR1 SGHAT, CDR2 FQNNGV. The V end was cut by 1 base, the J end by 4 bases, with 17 bases between. CDR3 length: 17 residues. CDR3 in amino acids: CASSLAPYGDEYNEQFF. Written as DNA, the CDR3 is TGTGCCAGCAGCTTAGCCCCCTACGGGGACGAATACAATGAGCAGTTCTTC.

This clone appeared once. The chain links TRBV10-3 to TRBJ1-4; 9 bases fit TRBD1. The CDR3 has 14 amino acids. CDR1 is ENHRY, CDR2 SYGVKD, per germline. Trimming took 4 bases from V and 8 from J; bases not matched to a gene: 5. The CDR3 spells CAISGDREEEKLFF. CDR3 nucleotide sequence: TGTGCCATCAGTGGGGACAGGGAAGAGGAAAAACTGTTTTTT.

In DNA, the CDR3 is TGTGCCAGCAGCTTAGGGTTGACAGGGGTTAGGGGTAATGAGCAGTTCTTC. Amino acids: CASSLGLTGVRGNEQFF. The J gene is TRBJ2-1, the V gene TRBV7-2; TRBD1 matches 8 bases. Germline V gives CDR1 SGHTA, CDR2 FQGNSA. The CDR3 contains 17 residues. Germline trimming cut 1 base from V and 7 bases from J; bases unmatched to any gene: 12. Full variable domain (outside the CDR3, taken from reference TRBV7-2 and TRBJ2-1): GAGVSQSPSNKVTEKGKDVELRCDPISGHTALYWYRQSLGQGLEFLIYFQGNSAPDKSGLPSDRFSAERTGGSVSTLTIQRTQQEDSAVYLCASSLGLTGVRGNEQFFGPGTRLTVL.

The chain uses TRBV3-1 (or the pseudogene TRBV3-2) and TRBJ2-3, with D perhaps assigned TRBD1 or TRBD2 (5 bases each). CDR1 LGHDT and CDR2 YNNKEL come from the germline V gene (reference sequence). Trimming took off 4 bases at V and 0 bases at J, with 11 bases between the two ends. This CDR3 spans 15 amino acids. CDR3 in DNA: TGTGCCAGCAGCCCCCGGGACCAGAGCACAGATACGCAGTATTTT. It translates to CASSPRDQSTDTQYF.

This chain connects TRBV28 to TRBJ2-4, with D uncertain. Per germline, CDR1 MDHEN and CDR2 SYDVKM. The CDR3 length is 14 residues. With 5 bases removed from V and 0 bases from J, the gap between germline ends came to 8 bases. The CDR3 bases are TGTGCCAGCAGTCCCTACTTAGCCAAAAACATTCAGTACTTC. It yields the protein CASSPYLAKNIQYF.

The chain combines TRBV6-5 with TRBJ2-5; TRBD2 might be the D (5 bases). Trimming removed 2 bases from V and 5 bases from J, with 12 bases in between. From germline, CDR1 is MNHEY and CDR2 SVGAGI. This CDR3 contains 14 residues. Here the CDR3 DNA reads TGTGCCAGCAGTTACGGTCAGGAGGAGGAGACCCAGTACTTC. Its translation: CASSYGQEEETQYF.

This clone came up once. This chain connects TRBV28 to TRBJ1-2, with D tentatively TRBD1 (5 bases). The germline gives CDR1 MDHEN, CDR2 SYDVKM. CDR3 size: 13 residues. Trimming removed 6 bases from V and 5 bases from J, with 13 bases in between. CDR3 nucleotide sequence: TGTGCCAGCAGCGCGTCGTGGGGGTATGGCTACACCTTC. Amino acids: CASSASWGYGYTF.

V usage is TRBV27 and J usage is TRBJ1-1; weak D call: TRBD1 (5 bases). Trimming shortened V by 6 bases and J by 4 bases, and 18 bases separated the two germline ends. Germline CDR1 reads MNHEY; CDR2 reads SMNVEV (reference sequence). The CDR3 has 15 amino acids. The CDR3 DNA is TGTGCCAGCAGGGACTCTGGGGGTTTGGGCACTGAAGCTTTCTTT. This encodes CASRDSGGLGTEAFF.

This clone was counted only a few times. The rearrangement joins TRBV7-9 to TRBJ2-7; TRBD1 matches at 8 bases. The CDR3 length is 15 residues. J lost 5 bases, V lost 5 bases, and 11 bases had no gene match. Per germline, CDR1 SEHNR and CDR2 FQNEAQ (reference sequence). The CDR3 loop is CASSPTDRGVNEQYF. CDR3 nucleotides: TGTGCCAGCAGCCCGACAGACAGGGGAGTTAACGAGCAGTACTTC.

J is TRBJ2-5 and V is TRBV19; 10 bases match TRBD1. This CDR3 is built from 14 residues. CDR1 is LNHDA and CDR2 is SQIVND in the germline V gene (reference sequence). After removal of 7 bases from V and 5 bases from J, the junction contained 7 bases not matched to a gene. In DNA form, the CDR3 reads TGTGCCAGTAAGGTGACAGGGGGCAGGGAGACCCAGTACTTC. As protein: CASKVTGGRETQYF.

The sample holds a few counts of this clone. In DNA form, the CDR3 reads TGTGCCAGCAGCCCAGGTGTCGGGGGGCGCGGTTATGGCTACACCTTC. Protein product: CASSPGVGGRGYGYTF. The chain recombines TRBV7-2 with TRBJ1-2, with D possibly being TRBD1 (6 bases). The CDR3 has 16 residues. The ends were cut back, 5 bases at V and 5 bases at J, with 21 bases in the middle. Germline loops: CDR1 SGHTA, CDR2 FQGNSA.

The V call is TRBV7-9, the J call TRBJ2-6, with D tentatively TRBD2 (6 bases). The V gene's germline CDR1 is SEHNR and CDR2 FQNEAQ (reference sequence). CDR3 length: 17 amino acids. The germline V and J ends were trimmed by 1 base and 2 bases, with 12 bases remaining between them. The CDR3 DNA follows: TGTGCCAGCAGCTTAGGGGGACTCAGGGCTGGGGCCAACGTCCTGACTTTC. This encodes CASSLGGLRAGANVLTF.

The count of this clone is one. The chain links TRBV3-1 (or the pseudogene TRBV3-2) to TRBJ2-5; D is possibly TRBD1 or TRBD2 (6 bases each). The CDR3 is made up of 14 amino acids. The V end lost 5 bases, the J end lost 3 bases, and 13 bases lay between the germline ends. Germline assignment: CDR1 LGHDT and CDR2 YNNKEL (reference sequence). CDR3 nucleotides: TGTGCCAGCAGCGGTGGAGGGACAAAAGAGACCCAGTACTTC. Amino acids: CASSGGGTKETQYF.

This chain links TRBV19 with TRBJ2-5; possible D gene TRBD2, 6 bases. The V end lost 9 bases, the J end lost 1 base, and 12 bases lay between the germline ends. This CDR3 is 13 amino acids long. The germline V gene has CDR1 LNHDA and CDR2 SQIVND (reference sequence). Here the CDR3 DNA reads TGTGCCAGCGCGCCCGGGGGCCAAGAGACCCAGTACTTC. Its protein product is CASAPGGQETQYF.

The V and J genes are TRBV30 and TRBJ1-2, with a weak D call TRBD1 (5 bases). Trimming shortened V by 0 bases and J by 6 bases, and 8 bases separated the two germline ends. The CDR3 consists of 12 residues. Germline V gene sequence: CDR1 GTSNPN, CDR2 SVGIG (reference sequence). The chain's CDR3 is CAWSVGAHGYTF. CDR3 DNA sequence: TGTGCCTGGAGTGTCGGGGCCCATGGCTACACCTTC.

This chain uses TRBV18 with TRBJ2-7, with D perhaps given as TRBD1 or TRBD2 (7 bases each). Germline V gene data show CDR1 as KGHSH and CDR2 as LQKENI. The CDR3 totals 17 residues. V was shortened by 3 bases and J by 0 bases, with 18 bases between the two germline ends. The CDR3 DNA follows: TGTGCCAGCTCACCCCGGGGGGCGGGACAGACCTCCTACGAGCAGTACTTC. Translated, it gives CASSPRGAGQTSYEQYF.

The J gene is TRBJ2-7, the V gene TRBV21-1; the table gives TRBD2 as D, unverified against the DNA. TRBV21-1 counts as a pseudogene. The CDR3 extends over 15 amino acids. Here the CDR3 DNA reads TGTGCCAGCAGCCATGGGGGGGCCCACTCCTACGAGCAGTACTTC. This translates into CASSHGGAHSYEQYF.